This T cell receptor beta chain was sequenced during a study of prognosis after radiotherapy for stage I lung cancer. On the study more broadly: The patients included fourteen who had newly diagnosed primary stage I lung tumors, along with about 5 others who had oligometastatic NSCLC after their primary tumor had been surgically resected. At a biologically effective dose of at least 100 Gy and in 3 to 5 fractions, SBRT was the radiotherapy delivered.

This clonotype was seen at least ten times. Two rounds of multiplex PCR amplified TCR beta CDR3 from genomic DNA. Primers specific to each TRBV and TRBJ gene were used in first-round PCR. TCRdb fed the multiplex PCR reads into MiXCR, producing one record per CDR3 protein. This sample yields 23,000 or so distinct CDR3 sequences, of which roughly 35% are seen a single time; 60% to 80% belongs to the top ten. Trimming removed 2 bases at V and 1 base at J, with 6 bases between. Germline V CDR1 and CDR2: LGHDT, YNNKEL (reference sequence). This CDR3 contains 14 residues. Sequenced here: PBMCs, sampled before or after stereotactic body radiation therapy (not recorded which). This rearrangement joins TRBV3-1 to TRBJ1-5; D gene ambiguous. This TCR was sampled from a donor aged 50 or older with non-small cell lung cancer. The DNA of the CDR3 is TGTGCCAGCAGCCAACGGGGAAGCAATCAGCCCCAGCATTTT. As protein: CASSQRGSNQPQHF. Full variable domain (missing parts from reference TRBV3-1 and TRBJ1-5): DTAVSQTPKYLVTQMGNDKSIKCEQNLGHDTMYWYKQDSKKFLKIMFSYNNKELIINETVPNRFSPKSPDKAHLNLHINSLELGDSAVYFCASSQRGSNQPQHFGDGTRLSIL.